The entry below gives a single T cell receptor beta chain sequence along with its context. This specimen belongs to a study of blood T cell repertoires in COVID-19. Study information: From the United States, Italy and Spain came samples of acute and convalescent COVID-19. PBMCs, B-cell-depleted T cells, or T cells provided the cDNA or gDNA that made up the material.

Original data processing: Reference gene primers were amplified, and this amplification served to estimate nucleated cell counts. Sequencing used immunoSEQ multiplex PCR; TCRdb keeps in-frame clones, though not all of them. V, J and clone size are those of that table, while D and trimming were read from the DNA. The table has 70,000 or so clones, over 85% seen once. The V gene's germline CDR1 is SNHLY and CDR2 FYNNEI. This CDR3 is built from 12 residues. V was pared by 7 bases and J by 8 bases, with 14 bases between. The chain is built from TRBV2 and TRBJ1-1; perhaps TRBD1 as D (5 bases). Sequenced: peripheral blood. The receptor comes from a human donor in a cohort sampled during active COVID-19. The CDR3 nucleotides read TGTGCCAGCACCACAGGCGGCTTAGAAGCTTTCTTT. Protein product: CASTTGGLEAFF.